One T cell receptor (beta chain) is described in this entry. Antigen specificity is unknown. Use of 60 Vbeta and 13 Jbeta primers characterized the PCR. Clones were sequenced by immunoSEQ multiplex PCR, and TCRdb holds only the in-frame ones, with some missing. The sample shows under 90,000 clones, 60% to 80% of them seen only once. The CDR3 runs 14 residues. Germline-derived CDR1 and CDR2 are MNHEY and SMNVEV (reference sequence). The V gene lost 0 bases and the J gene lost 4 bases, with 9 bases spanning the gap. This sample stems from a study of cytomegalovirus exposure and HLA in healthy donors. Study-level results: Donors were assumed by presence/absence analyses to have roughly uniform sequencing depth.

When sampled, the donors appeared nominally healthy, though they likely had unrecorded immune exposures. This TCR was recovered from a man in his forties or fifties in good health and CMV-seronegative. Sequences were obtained from PBMCs. V is TRBV27 and J is TRBJ1-1; no clear D gene. DNA for the CDR3: TGTGCCAGCAGTTTATCGATTACTGGCACTGAAGCTTTCTTT. Translated: CASSLSITGTEAFF.